This entry describes one T cell receptor beta chain. What it binds is not known. This entry belongs to a study of beta chain features in type 1 diabetes. The study, taken as a whole, reports: Naive, central memory and Treg TCRB repertoires appeared more alike in patients than in healthy donors. Significant though moderate, a shortening of TCRB CDR3s appeared in all four CD4+ subsets of Type 1 diabetes patients.

cDNA synthesis used the whole RNA isolate, giving expressed TCRB sequences. Sequencing was performed with immunoSEQ multiplex PCR; in TCRdb, only in-frame clones are kept and a portion is missing. The sample lists 300,000 to 400,000 clones, approximately 12% occurring once. This receptor was obtained from a woman younger than 35 with type 1 diabetes. Sequencing was done on a sample of naive CD4+ T cells from blood.

The CDR3 DNA is TGCGCCAGCTCCAGGGCAGCAGACACTGAAGCTTTCTTT. Translated: CASSRAADTEAFF. The chain employs TRBV5-1 and TRBJ1-1; a weak D match, TRBD1 (5 bases). Germline CDR1 is SGHRS and CDR2 is YFSETQ. The ends were cut back, 7 bases at V and 3 bases at J, with 13 bases in the middle. This CDR3 spans 13 amino acids.